The clone carrying this TCR beta chain was counted ten times or more. Its target is not known. These data come from a study of neurological immune-mediated disorders. Study summary: Relapsing-remitting patients made up most of the 34 multiple sclerosis patients, and secondary progressive patients made up 3.

cDNA synthesis was performed by 5'RACE with 10-nucleotide random UMIs. TCRdb reprocessed the 5' RACE reads via MiXCR and lists one record per CDR3 protein. The sample lists around 61,000 distinct CDR3 sequences, about 5.2% occurring once. Points from the study as a whole: The repertoires of 18 of 34 multiple sclerosis patients were placed by phylogenetic grouping in a single related-CDR3 cluster, which may be a signature.

The CDR3 sequence is 13 residues long. CDR1 and CDR2 from the germline V gene are SEHNR and FQNEAQ (reference sequence). V lost 5 bases, J lost 3 bases, and 11 bases lay in between. This sequence joins TRBV7-9 and TRBJ2-7; unclear D gene. The sequencing sample was made of PBMCs. This receptor was obtained from a human donor with multiple sclerosis. The donor label of this sample is uncertain. The CDR3 coding sequence is TGTGCCAGCAGCCCGGGCCGGCTCTACGAGCAGTACTTC. It is translated as CASSPGRLYEQYF.